The next 28 T cell receptor beta chains were all read from a single sample in a study of cytomegalovirus exposure and HLA in healthy donors (dated by TCRdb to about 2017). The method behind the library was the immunoSEQ multiplex PCR assay. For the multiplex PCR, a mixture combining 60 forward primers for TCR Vbeta segments and 13 reverse primers for TCR Jbeta segments was used. The source is immuneACCESS, and TCRdb retained only in-frame sequences with V and J called. Part of the clones is not carried over; for the studies checked, unresolved V genes explain less than half of this, and the remainder is unexplained. Present in this sample are roughly 190,000 clones, about 10% of which were seen just once. Less than 1.5% of the sample belongs to the ten largest clones. The sequencing input was PBMCs. These receptors originate from a woman in her 30s in good health and CMV-seropositive.

This clone was recorded a few times. J is TRBJ2-1 and V is TRBV15; D might be TRBD2 (6 bases). The CDR3 length is 16 residues. CDR1 LNHNV and CDR2 YYDKDF come from the germline V gene (reference sequence). Trimming stripped 1 base from V and 0 bases from J, with 10 bases between. The CDR3 is CATSRVGGSSYNEQFF. The CDR3, as DNA: TGTGCCACCAGCAGAGTAGGAGGGAGCTCCTACAATGAGCAGTTCTTC.

This clone was seen a handful of times. The rearrangement joins TRBV4-2 to TRBJ2-3; 7 positions agree with TRBD2. This CDR3 has 16 amino acids. J was trimmed by 2 bases and V by 0 bases; bases with no gene match: 5. Germline CDR1 and CDR2: LGHNA and YNFKEQ. The chain's CDR3 is CASSQDPTSATDTQYF. In DNA form, the CDR3 reads TGTGCCAGCAGCCAAGATCCTACTAGCGCCACAGATACGCAGTATTTT.

This clone was seen a handful of times. The chain carries TRBV7-9 and TRBJ2-5; TRBD2 agrees at 11 bases. Germline values: CDR1 SEHNR, CDR2 FQNEAQ (reference sequence). CDR3 length: 18 residues. With V trimmed by 3 bases and J by 1 base, 10 bases remained unmatched. CDR3 protein: CASSFTTIAGGSQETQYF. The DNA for the CDR3 is TGTGCCAGCAGCTTCACGACGATAGCGGGAGGGTCCCAAGAGACCCAGTACTTC.

The rearrangement uses TRBV25-1 and TRBJ1-1; the D is unclear. The germline gives CDR1 MGHDK, CDR2 SYGVNS. Trimming removed 0 bases from V and 4 bases from J, with 12 bases in between. The CDR3 totals 15 residues. The CDR3 DNA sequence: TGTGCCAGCAGTGAATACGCGGGTGCCGGCACTGAAGCTTTCTTT. The encoded protein is CASSEYAGAGTEAFF.

This chain connects TRBV9 to TRBJ1-1; D not resolved. Trimming shortened V by 4 bases and J by 2 bases, and 6 bases separated the two germline ends. The CDR3 covers 12 residues. CDR1 and CDR2 from the germline V gene are SGDLS and YYNGEE. DNA for the CDR3: TGTGCCAGCAGCCCACATAACACTGAAGCTTTCTTT. Translating gives CASSPHNTEAFF. Using reference TRBV9 and TRBJ1-1 for the parts outside the CDR3, the full variable domain is DSGVTQTPKHLITATGQRVTLRCSPRSGDLSVYWYQQSLDQGLQFLIQYYNGEERAKGNILERFSAQQFPDLHSELNLSSLELGDSALYFCASSPHNTEAFFGQGTRLTVV.

This clone occurred a few times. An end of the junction differs from the germline gene, which may be a read error. This chain joins TRBV6-6 and TRBJ2-7; 8 nucleotides match TRBD1. CDR3 length: 15 residues. Per the germline V gene, CDR1 is MNHNY and CDR2 is SVGAGI (reference sequence). In DNA form, the CDR3 reads TGTGCCAGCACTTACCCCGGGGACAGGAGATACGAGCAGTACTTC. Translating it yields CASTYPGDRRYEQYF.

This sequence joins TRBV29-1 and TRBJ2-7; D uncertain. Per germline, CDR1 SQVTM and CDR2 ANQGSEA. This CDR3 has 12 amino acids. Trimming stripped 8 bases from V and 2 bases from J, with 13 bases between. In DNA form, the CDR3 reads TGCAGCACCCTCACCGGAGCCTACGAGCAGTACTTC. It specifies CSTLTGAYEQYF.

This clone has only a few counts. CDR3 sequence: CATGAGNRNTEAFF. CDR3 DNA: TGTGCCACTGGGGCAGGCAATAGGAACACTGAAGCTTTCTTT. V gene TRBV15 combines with J gene TRBJ1-1, with D possibly TRBD1 on 5 matching bases. Per germline, CDR1 LNHNV and CDR2 YYDKDF (reference sequence). V lost 9 bases and J lost 1, with 15 bases in between. There are 14 residues in the CDR3.

The rearrangement uses TRBV5-4 and TRBJ1-2; TRBD1 agrees at 8 bases. This CDR3 is 15 amino acids long. Germline V lookup: CDR1 SGHNT, CDR2 YYREEE (reference sequence). V lost 4 bases and J lost 7; bases outside the gene matches: 12. CDR3 protein: CASSVPGTGTGGYTF. The CDR3 nucleotides are TGTGCCAGCAGCGTCCCAGGGACAGGCACAGGTGGCTACACCTTC.

This clone was counted a few times. The rearrangement joins TRBV6-5 to TRBJ1-4; maybe TRBD1 (5 bases). The germline gives CDR1 MNHEY, CDR2 SVGAGI. Trimming removed 0 bases at V and 10 bases at J, with 15 bases between. The CDR3 runs to 15 residues. CDR3 nucleotides: TGTGCCAGCAGTTACTCCGGGAGCCCGAGGGGAAAACTGTTTTTT. Translation: CASSYSGSPRGKLFF.

The chain joins TRBV11-2 to TRBJ1-4; no firm D call. The CDR3 consists of 13 residues. Germline loops: CDR1 SGHAT, CDR2 FQNNGV. Trimming shortened V by 0 bases and J by 7 bases, and 6 bases separated the two germline ends. The DNA of the CDR3 is TGTGCCAGCAGCTTAGATCAGGCTGAAAAACTGTTTTTT. Translating gives CASSLDQAEKLFF.

The rearrangement joins TRBV19 to TRBJ2-5, with 9 bases aligning to TRBD1. The J call is doubtful: the DNA matches TRBJ2-7 better. CDR1 is LNHDA and CDR2 is SQIVND in the germline V gene (reference sequence). The CDR3 contains 15 residues. CDR3 coding DNA: TGTGCCAGTAGTATGGCTACAGGGGGCGGATACGAGCAGTACTTC. This gives the protein CASSMATGGGYEQYF.

This clone has only a few counts. This chain links TRBV19 with TRBJ2-4; D is ambiguous. Germline assignment: CDR1 LNHDA and CDR2 SQIVND (reference sequence). V gave up 6 bases and J gave up 0 bases, with 9 bases separating them. The CDR3 is made up of 14 amino acids. CDR3 region: CASRSDLAKNIQYF. The CDR3 DNA follows: TGTGCCAGTAGGAGCGATTTAGCCAAAAACATTCAGTACTTC.

This clone has only a few counts. This chain connects TRBV4-1 to TRBJ2-1; 13 nucleotides match TRBD2. The germline CDR1 and CDR2 sequences are MGHRA and YSYEKL. The CDR3 totals 15 residues. V trimming: 1 base; J trimming: 10 bases; junction bases outside the gene matches: 4. This chain's CDR3 is CASSQGTSGRGEQFF. The CDR3 DNA is TGCGCCAGCAGCCAAGGGACTAGCGGGAGAGGCGAGCAGTTCTTC.

In its sample, this clone was seen a few times. J is TRBJ1-2 and V is TRBV7-2; D gene unclear. The CDR3 length is 15 residues. V lost 2 bases and J 6 bases, leaving 16 bases between the germline ends. Germline-derived CDR1 and CDR2 are SGHTA and FQGNSA. The CDR3 DNA is TGTGCCAGCAGCTTAAGCGGACGGAGAAAGGATGGCTACACCTTC. It yields the protein CASSLSGRRKDGYTF.

This chain connects TRBV13 to TRBJ2-1; unclear D gene. Trimming took 0 bases from V and 8 from J, leaving 8 bases between them. Per germline, CDR1 PRHDT and CDR2 FYEKMQ (reference sequence). This CDR3 is built from 13 residues. In DNA form, the CDR3 reads TGTGCCAGCAGCTTAGGGACACAATATGAGCAGTTCTTC. Translated, it gives CASSLGTQYEQFF.

The genes are TRBV5-6 and TRBJ2-1; D is undetermined. V shed 2 bases and J shed 3 bases, with 12 bases lying between them. From germline, CDR1 is SGHDT and CDR2 YYEEEE. The CDR3 runs 15 residues. The CDR3 is CASSLELIGYNEQFF. For the CDR3, the DNA is TGTGCCAGCAGCTTAGAGTTGATCGGCTACAATGAGCAGTTCTTC. The full variable domain, rest sourced from reference TRBV5-6 and TRBJ2-1, is DAGVTQSPTHLIKTRGQQVTLRCSPKSGHDTVSWYQQALGQGPQFIFQYYEEEERQRGNFPDRFSGHQFPNYSSELNVNALLLGDSALYLCASSLELIGYNEQFFGPGTRLTVL.

This clone occurred a few times. The V call is TRBV18, the J call TRBJ2-2; D call uncertain. The CDR3 has 12 residues. V dropped 6 bases and J dropped 7 bases, with 9 bases sitting between them. CDR1 is KGHSH and CDR2 is LQKENI in the germline V gene. The CDR3 is CASSPNGGELFF. The CDR3 DNA is TGTGCCAGCTCTCCTAACGGCGGGGAGCTGTTTTTT.

This clone has a handful of counts. This chain's CDR3 is CATSSRGTGIETQYF. The DNA of the CDR3 is TGTGCCACCAGCAGCCGGGGGACAGGGATAGAGACCCAGTACTTC. The chain carries TRBV15 and TRBJ2-5, with 9 bases matching TRBD1. J gave up 4 bases and V 3 bases, and 6 bases lay outside the gene matches. Germline V gene sequence: CDR1 LNHNV, CDR2 YYDKDF (reference sequence). This CDR3 comprises 15 residues.

This clone was counted between two and nine times. V usage is TRBV6-1 and J usage is TRBJ1-2; tentative D call: TRBD1 (6 bases). CDR1 is MNHNS and CDR2 is SASEGT in the germline V gene. V lost 10 bases and J lost 2, with 17 bases in between. This CDR3 contains 14 residues. The CDR3 region is CATRRPGGNYGYTF. The CDR3 DNA reads TGTGCCACCCGGAGGCCTGGGGGCAACTATGGCTACACCTTC.

Only a few counts were recorded for this clone. The chain has TRBV7-9 and TRBJ1-2; the D gene is possibly TRBD1 (5 bases). CDR3 length: 13 amino acids. CDR1 SEHNR and CDR2 FQNEAQ come from the germline V gene (reference sequence). With 2 bases removed from V and 4 bases from J, the gap between germline ends came to 8 bases. The CDR3 sequence: CASSLRTPYGYTF. CDR3 DNA: TGTGCCAGCAGCTTACGGACACCCTATGGCTACACCTTC. The full variable domain, completed using reference TRBV7-9 and TRBJ1-2, is DTGVSQNPRHKITKRGQNVTFRCDPISEHNRLYWYRQTLGQGPEFLTYFQNEAQLEKSRLLSDRFSAERPKGSFSTLEIQRTEQGDSAMYLCASSLRTPYGYTFGSGTRLTVV.

The chain carries TRBV7-2 and TRBJ1-5, with 8 bases lining up with TRBD1. CDR1 and CDR2 (germline): SGHTA, FQGNSA. The CDR3 has 15 amino acids. The J segment lost 2 bases and the V segment lost 4 bases, leaving 4 bases of the junction unmatched. The CDR3 here is CASSYGQGGNQPQHF. CDR3 nucleotide sequence: TGTGCCAGCAGCTACGGACAGGGCGGCAATCAGCCCCAGCATTTT.

This clone was recorded a few times. V and J are TRBV5-1 and TRBJ2-1; TRBD2 matches at 11 bases. CDR1 is SGHRS and CDR2 is YFSETQ in the germline V gene. This CDR3 has 17 amino acids. V lost 4 bases, J lost 6 bases, and 12 bases stayed unmatched. This CDR3 is CASSTRGLAGSRNEQFF. CDR3 DNA sequence: TGCGCCAGCAGCACCCGAGGACTAGCGGGCAGCCGCAATGAGCAGTTCTTC.

This chain uses TRBV4-1 with TRBJ2-3, with 9 bases identical to TRBD1. After removal of 3 bases from V and 2 bases from J, the junction contained 3 bases not matched to a gene. Germline V gene data show CDR1 as MGHRA and CDR2 as YSYEKL. The CDR3 is made up of 15 amino acids. The CDR3 loop reads CASSHGDRVTDTQYF. CDR3 in DNA: TGCGCCAGCAGCCATGGGGACAGGGTCACAGATACGCAGTATTTT.

The rearrangement links TRBV7-9 to TRBJ2-2; weak D call: TRBD2 (5 bases). The CDR3 extends over 16 amino acids. Per germline, CDR1 SEHNR and CDR2 FQNEAQ (reference sequence). The V end was cut by 4 bases, the J end by 0 bases, with 12 bases between. In DNA form, the CDR3 reads TGTGCCAGCAGCTACCGGACTGGCACGAACACCGGGGAGCTGTTTTTT. This codes for CASSYRTGTNTGELFF.

The table lists this clone with a few counts. The CDR3 DNA reads as TGCGCCAGCAGACGGGACTCTGGAAACACCATATATTTT. Protein sequence: CASRRDSGNTIYF. The J gene is TRBJ1-3, the V gene TRBV5-1; the D is unclear. The CDR3 is made up of 13 amino acids. Germline loops: CDR1 SGHRS, CDR2 YFSETQ. V was shortened by 5 bases and J by 0 bases, with 6 bases between the two germline ends.

This clone has just a few counts. The rearrangement joins TRBV7-6 to TRBJ1-1, with D possibly being TRBD1 (6 bases). V was shortened by 5 bases and J by 5 bases, with 15 bases between the two germline ends. This CDR3 comprises 14 residues. Germline V gives CDR1 SGHVS, CDR2 FNYEAQ. The CDR3 loop is CASSLQGMGTEAFF. The CDR3 nucleotides read TGTGCCAGCAGCCTACAGGGTATGGGAACTGAAGCTTTCTTT.

The J gene is TRBJ1-3, the V gene TRBV19; D is possibly TRBD1 (5 bases). Germline CDR1 is LNHDA and CDR2 is SQIVND (reference sequence). The V end was cut by 0 bases, the J end by 0 bases, with 12 bases between. The CDR3 has 17 residues. The CDR3 region is CASSIETASSSGNTIYF. CDR3 DNA sequence: TGTGCCAGTAGTATAGAGACAGCCTCGAGCTCTGGAAACACCATATATTTT.